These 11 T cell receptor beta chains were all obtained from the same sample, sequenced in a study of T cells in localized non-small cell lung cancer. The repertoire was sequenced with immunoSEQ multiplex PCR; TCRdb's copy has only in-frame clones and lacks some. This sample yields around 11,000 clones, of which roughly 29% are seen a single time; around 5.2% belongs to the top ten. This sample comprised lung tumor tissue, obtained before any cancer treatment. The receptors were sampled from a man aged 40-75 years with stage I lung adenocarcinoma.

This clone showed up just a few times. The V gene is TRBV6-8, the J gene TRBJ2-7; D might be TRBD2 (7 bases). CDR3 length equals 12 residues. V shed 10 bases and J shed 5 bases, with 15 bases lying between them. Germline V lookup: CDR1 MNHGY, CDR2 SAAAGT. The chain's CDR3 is CAIRRGGNEQYF. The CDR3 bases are TGTGCCATCAGAAGGGGGGGAAACGAGCAGTACTTC.

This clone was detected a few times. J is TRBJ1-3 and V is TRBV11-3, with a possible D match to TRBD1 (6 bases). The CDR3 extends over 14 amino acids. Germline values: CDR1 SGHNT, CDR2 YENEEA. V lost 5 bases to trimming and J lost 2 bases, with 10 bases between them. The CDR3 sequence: CASSVTGTGNTIYF. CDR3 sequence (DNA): TGTGCCAGCAGCGTTACAGGGACTGGAAACACCATATATTTT.

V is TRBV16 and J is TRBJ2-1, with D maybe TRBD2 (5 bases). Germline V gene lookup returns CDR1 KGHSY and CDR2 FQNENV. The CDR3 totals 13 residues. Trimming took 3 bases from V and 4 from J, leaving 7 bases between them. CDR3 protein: CASSHGKYNEQFF. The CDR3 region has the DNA TGTGCCAGCAGCCACGGGAAGTACAATGAGCAGTTCTTC.

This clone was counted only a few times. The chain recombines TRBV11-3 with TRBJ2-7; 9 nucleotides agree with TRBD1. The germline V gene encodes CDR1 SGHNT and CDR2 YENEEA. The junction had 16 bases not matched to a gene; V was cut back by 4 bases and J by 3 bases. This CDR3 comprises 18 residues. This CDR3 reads CASSYPGQGPHVVYEQYF. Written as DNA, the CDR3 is TGTGCCAGCAGCTATCCGGGACAGGGCCCCCATGTCGTCTACGAGCAGTACTTC.

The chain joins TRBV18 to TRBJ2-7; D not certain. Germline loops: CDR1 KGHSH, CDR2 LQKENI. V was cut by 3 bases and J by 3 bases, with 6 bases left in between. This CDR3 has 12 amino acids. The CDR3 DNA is TGTGCCAGCTCACCGCAGGACTACGAGCAGTACTTC. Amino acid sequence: CASSPQDYEQYF.

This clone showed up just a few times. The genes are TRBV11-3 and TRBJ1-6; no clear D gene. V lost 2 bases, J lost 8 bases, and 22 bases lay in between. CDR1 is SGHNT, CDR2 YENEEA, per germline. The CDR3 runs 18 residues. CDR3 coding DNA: TGTGCCAGCAGCTTAACCCCCCCTGGCCTTCCCCCGCATTCACCCCTCCACTTT. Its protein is CASSLTPPGLPPHSPLHF.

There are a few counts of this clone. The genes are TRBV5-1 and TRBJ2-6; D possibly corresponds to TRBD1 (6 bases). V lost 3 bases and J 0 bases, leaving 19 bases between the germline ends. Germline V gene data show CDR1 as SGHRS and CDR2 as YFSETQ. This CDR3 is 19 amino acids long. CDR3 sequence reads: CASSSRLATGASGANVLTF. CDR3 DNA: TGCGCCAGCAGCTCTCGCCTCGCGACAGGCGCCTCTGGGGCCAACGTCCTGACTTTC.

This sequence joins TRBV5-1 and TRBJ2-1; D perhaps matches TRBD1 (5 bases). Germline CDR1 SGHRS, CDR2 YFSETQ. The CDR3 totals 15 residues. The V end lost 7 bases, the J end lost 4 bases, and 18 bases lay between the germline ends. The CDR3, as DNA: TGCGCCAGCCGTCGAGATGTAACAGGATACAATGAGCAGTTCTTC. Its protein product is CASRRDVTGYNEQFF.

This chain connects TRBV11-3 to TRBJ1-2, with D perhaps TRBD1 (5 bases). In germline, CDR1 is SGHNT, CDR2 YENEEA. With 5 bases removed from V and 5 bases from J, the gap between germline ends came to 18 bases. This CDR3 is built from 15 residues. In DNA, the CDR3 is TGTGCCAGCAGCCTCCTTGGACAAACTTCATATGGCTACACCTTC. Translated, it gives CASSLLGQTSYGYTF.

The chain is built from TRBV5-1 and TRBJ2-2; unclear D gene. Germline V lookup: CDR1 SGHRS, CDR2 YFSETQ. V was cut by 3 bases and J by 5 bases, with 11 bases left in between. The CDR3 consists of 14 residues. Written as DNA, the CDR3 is TGCGCCAGCAGCTGGACGGCTGGAACCGGGGAGCTGTTTTTT. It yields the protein CASSWTAGTGELFF. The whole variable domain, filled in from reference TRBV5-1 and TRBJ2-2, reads KAGVTQTPRYLIKTRGQQVTLSCSPISGHRSVSWYQQTPGQGLQFLFEYFSETQRNKGNFPGRFSGRQFSNSRSEMNVSTLELGDSALYLCASSWTAGTGELFFGEGSRLTVL.

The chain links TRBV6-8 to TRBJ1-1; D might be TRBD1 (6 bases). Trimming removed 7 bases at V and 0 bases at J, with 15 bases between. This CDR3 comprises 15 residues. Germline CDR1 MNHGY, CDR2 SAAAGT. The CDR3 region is CASITLTGMNTEAFF. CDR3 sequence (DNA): TGTGCCAGCATCACCCTTACAGGGATGAACACTGAAGCTTTCTTT.